These T cell receptor beta chains were read from a single sample in a study of cytomegalovirus exposure and HLA in healthy donors. TCRdb keeps only in-frame clones here, not all; method: immunoSEQ multiplex PCR. Of 95,000 to 150,000 clones in the sample, approximately 87% were seen once. Sequenced: PBMCs. The origin of the receptors is a man younger than 30 in good health and CMV-seropositive. Both conserved end residues are part of each CDR3. D genes are given only for firm matches. Only some rows state a clone size, as once, few, many or a class for expanded clones.

clone_size: .
j_call: TRBJ2-7
d_call: .
v_call: TRBV9
cdr3_aa: CASSVVPGSYEQYF
cdr3_nt: TGTGCCAGCAGCGTAGTCCCAGGATCCTACGAGCAGTACTTC

clone_size: .
j_call: TRBJ2-2
d_call: TRBD2
v_call: TRBV9
cdr3_aa: CASSASGLLPYTGELFF
cdr3_nt: TGTGCCAGCAGCGCATCGGGACTACTTCCATACACCGGGGAGCTGTTTTTT

clone_size: .
j_call: TRBJ1-6
d_call: TRBD1
v_call: TRBV5-8
cdr3_aa: CASSDRDRVNSPLHF
cdr3_nt: TGTGCCAGCAGCGACCGGGACAGGGTTAATTCACCCCTCCACTTT

clone_size: few
j_call: TRBJ2-1
d_call: TRBD2
v_call: TRBV2
cdr3_aa: CASRKGGGAANEQFF
cdr3_nt: TGTGCCAGCAGGAAGGGCGGGGGGGCTGCCAATGAGCAGTTCTTC

clone_size: .
j_call: TRBJ2-5
d_call: TRBD1
v_call: TRBV18
cdr3_aa: CASSLTGEETQYF
cdr3_nt: TGTGCCAGCTCACTTACAGGGGAAGAGACCCAGTACTTC

clone_size: .
j_call: TRBJ1-6
d_call: TRBD1
v_call: TRBV27
cdr3_aa: CASSFGDRASSPLHF
cdr3_nt: TGTGCCAGCAGTTTTGGAGACAGGGCCAGTTCACCCCTCCACTTT

clone_size: .
j_call: TRBJ1-2
d_call: .
v_call: TRBV27
cdr3_aa: CATKGRDHYGYTF
cdr3_nt: TGTGCCACCAAGGGCAGGGATCACTATGGCTACACCTTC

clone_size: .
j_call: TRBJ2-1
d_call: .
v_call: TRBV11-3
cdr3_aa: CASSLGVNEQFF
cdr3_nt: TGTGCCAGCAGCTTAGGCGTAAATGAGCAGTTCTTC

clone_size: few
j_call: TRBJ1-1
d_call: .
v_call: TRBV6-1
cdr3_aa: CASSLTGQNTEAFF
cdr3_nt: TGTGCCAGCAGTTTAACGGGACAGAACACTGAAGCTTTCTTT

clone_size: .
j_call: TRBJ1-4
d_call: .
v_call: TRBV9
cdr3_aa: CASSESGTKNEKLFF
cdr3_nt: TGTGCCAGCAGCGAATCCGGGACAAAGAATGAAAAACTGTTTTTT

clone_size: .
j_call: TRBJ1-1
d_call: .
v_call: TRBV27
cdr3_aa: CASSLRDGNTEAFF
cdr3_nt: TGTGCCAGCAGTTTGAGGGATGGGAACACTGAAGCTTTCTTT

clone_size: .
j_call: TRBJ2-7
d_call: .
v_call: TRBV13
cdr3_aa: CASSPRTHSYEQYF
cdr3_nt: TGTGCCAGCAGCCCTCGGACACATAGCTACGAGCAGTACTTC

clone_size: .
j_call: TRBJ1-1
d_call: TRBD1
v_call: TRBV19
cdr3_aa: CASSAGQVNTEAFF
cdr3_nt: TGTGCCAGTAGTGCAGGACAGGTGAACACTGAAGCTTTCTTT

clone_size: .
j_call: TRBJ1-1
d_call: .
v_call: TRBV11-2
cdr3_aa: CASSLGVSEAFF
cdr3_nt: TGTGCCAGCAGCTTAGGAGTTTCTGAAGCTTTCTTT

clone_size: .
j_call: TRBJ2-7
d_call: TRBD1
v_call: TRBV7-9
cdr3_aa: CASSLRTGEGDEQYF
cdr3_nt: TGTGCCAGCAGCCTAAGGACAGGGGAAGGGGACGAGCAGTACTTC

clone_size: .
j_call: TRBJ2-2
d_call: .
v_call: TRBV10-3
cdr3_aa: CAAGSGGNTGELFF
cdr3_nt: TGTGCCGCTGGGTCGGGGGGCAACACCGGGGAGCTGTTTTTT